The next 31 T cell receptor beta chains were all read from a single sample in a study of blood T cell repertoires in COVID-19. Only in-frame clones appear in the TCRdb table, and some are missing; sequencing was by immunoSEQ multiplex PCR. The table includes around 250,000 clones, about 89% detected once. Sequencing input: peripheral blood. The source is a man in his forties with active or convalescent COVID-19.

This clone was recorded once. This sequence joins TRBV14 and TRBJ1-4; TRBD1 matches at 8 bases. The CDR3 consists of 13 residues. The trim removed 5 bases at V and 6 bases at J, leaving 2 bases unmatched. Germline lookup yields CDR1 SGHDN and CDR2 FVKESK. CDR3 amino acids: CASSAGQDEKLFF. The CDR3 DNA reads TGTGCCAGCAGCGCGGGACAGGATGAAAAACTGTTTTTT.

The chain has TRBV29-1 and TRBJ1-1, with 8 bases matching TRBD1. CDR3 length: 12 amino acids. The trim removed 7 bases at V and 7 bases at J, leaving 8 bases unmatched. Germline V gene data show CDR1 as SQVTM and CDR2 as ANQGSEA. Written as DNA, the CDR3 is TGCAGCGCGCAGGGGGCGATCGATGAAGCTTTCTTT. It yields the protein CSAQGAIDEAFF.

The chain combines TRBV5-5 with TRBJ1-1; no reliable D call. The CDR3 spans 11 residues. The germline V gene encodes CDR1 SGHKS and CDR2 YYEKEE (reference sequence). Trimming shortened V by 1 base and J by 5 bases, and 3 bases separated the two germline ends. In DNA form, the CDR3 reads TGTGCCAGCAGCTTGCATACTGAAGCTTTCTTT. Translation: CASSLHTEAFF.

The chain links TRBV29-1 to TRBJ2-7, with D maybe TRBD1 (7 bases). The CDR3 consists of 12 residues. Per germline, CDR1 SQVTM and CDR2 ANQGSEA. The DNA for the CDR3 is TGCAGTATCGATACAGGGGCGGGGGAGCAGTACTTC. This encodes CSIDTGAGEQYF.

The chain joins TRBV13 to TRBJ1-2; no definite D call. The ends were cut back, 11 bases at V and 8 bases at J, with 9 bases in the middle. In germline, CDR1 is PRHDT, CDR2 FYEKMQ (reference sequence). CDR3 length: 9 amino acids. The CDR3 coding sequence is TGTGCCGAACCTAGCGGCTACACCTTC. Its protein product is CAEPSGYTF.

This chain connects TRBV7-9 to TRBJ1-4; 10 bases are shared with TRBD1. CDR1 and CDR2 from the germline V gene are SEHNR and FQNEAQ (reference sequence). V shed 5 bases and J 7 bases; nucleotides not matched to a gene: 7. The CDR3 spans 15 residues. CDR3 region: CASSAPGQGFEKLFF. The CDR3, as DNA: TGTGCCAGCAGCGCCCCGGGACAGGGGTTTGAAAAACTGTTTTTT.

With regard to this clone: Other nucleotide sequences in the sample specify the same CDR3. The J gene is TRBJ1-5, the V gene TRBV30; D is perhaps TRBD1 (5 bases). This CDR3 has 13 residues. Trimming shortened V by 2 bases and J by 5 bases, and 10 bases separated the two germline ends. The germline V gene has CDR1 GTSNPN and CDR2 SVGIG (reference sequence). The CDR3 DNA sequence: TGTGCCTGGAGTCGGCAGGGCGATCAGCCCCAGCATTTT. It yields the protein CAWSRQGDQPQHF.

This chain connects TRBV19 to TRBJ2-1; D perhaps matches TRBD2 (5 bases). The CDR3 has 14 residues. V gave up 8 bases and J gave up 4 bases, with 15 bases separating them. CDR1 and CDR2 (germline): LNHDA, SQIVND (reference sequence). The CDR3 DNA is TGTGCCAGTTCCCCCAGCGGATCTTACAATGAGCAGTTCTTC. This translates into CASSPSGSYNEQFF.

The V and J genes are TRBV7-9 and TRBJ2-1; TRBD2 matches at 13 bases. V dropped 5 bases and J dropped 1; count of bases not matched to a gene: 8. This CDR3 comprises 18 residues. Germline V lookup: CDR1 SEHNR, CDR2 FQNEAQ (reference sequence). The CDR3 coding sequence is TGTGCCAGCAGCCTTAGGACTAGCGGGAGCTTGTCCTACAATGAGCAGTTCTTC. Translated: CASSLRTSGSLSYNEQFF.

The table lists this clone with a few counts. The chain links TRBV30 to TRBJ1-5; 9 nucleotides line up with TRBD1. The CDR3 extends over 16 amino acids. Germline V lookup: CDR1 GTSNPN, CDR2 SVGIG (reference sequence). V was pared by 1 base and J by 6 bases, with 10 bases of the junction left unmatched. The CDR3 sequence is CAWSELPGTGRQPQHF. The DNA for the CDR3 is TGTGCCTGGAGTGAACTGCCAGGGACAGGGCGTCAGCCCCAGCATTTT.

The rearrangement uses TRBV25-1 and TRBJ2-7; D is unclear. V shed 2 bases and J shed 4 bases, with 12 bases lying between them. Germline V CDR1 and CDR2: MGHDK, SYGVNS. This CDR3 spans 14 amino acids. CDR3 DNA sequence: TGTGCCAGCAGTGAAAGTGAGCCTCGTTACGAGCAGTACTTC. It codes for CASSESEPRYEQYF.

This chain connects TRBV29-1 to TRBJ2-1; 9 bases match TRBD2. J gave up 7 bases and V 6 bases, and 13 bases lay outside the gene matches. Germline CDR1 and CDR2: SQVTM and ANQGSEA. CDR3 length: 15 residues. The CDR3: CSVGISGRMLNEQFF. Written as DNA, the CDR3 is TGCAGCGTGGGAATTAGCGGGAGAATGTTAAATGAGCAGTTCTTC.

This chain joins TRBV5-4 and TRBJ2-7, with 9 nucleotides matching TRBD1. Germline trimming cut 4 bases from V and 8 bases from J; bases unmatched to any gene: 16. The CDR3 runs 16 residues. Germline loops: CDR1 SGHNT, CDR2 YYREEE (reference sequence). CDR3 nucleotide sequence: TGTGCCAGCAGCCCGACAACCGACAGGGGGGGGTTTCAGCAGTACTTC. Its translation is CASSPTTDRGGFQQYF.

This clone was detected only once. J is TRBJ2-2 and V is TRBV19, with D tentatively TRBD2 (5 bases). V shed 6 bases and J shed 8 bases, with 19 bases lying between them. There are 15 residues in the CDR3. Germline V gives CDR1 LNHDA, CDR2 SQIVND (reference sequence). In DNA form, the CDR3 reads TGTGCCAGTAGCAGTTACGACTACTTGATTGGGGAGCTGTTTTTT. Translation gives CASSSYDYLIGELFF.

This clone was recorded once. The V gene is TRBV29-1, the J gene TRBJ1-2; unclear D gene. CDR3 length: 10 residues. CDR1 and CDR2 from the germline V gene are SQVTM and ANQGSEA. Trimming removed 7 bases from V and 5 bases from J, with 8 bases in between. The CDR3 region is CSAGDYGYTF. Here the CDR3 DNA reads TGCAGCGCCGGAGATTATGGCTACACCTTC.

This chain uses TRBV28 with TRBJ2-3, with TRBD2 matching 8 bases. Unmatched junction bases numbered 5, after V lost 4 bases and J lost 2 bases. The CDR3 has 15 amino acids. Germline V gives CDR1 MDHEN, CDR2 SYDVKM. As DNA, the CDR3 is TGTGCCAGCAGTTGGGAGCGGGGGAACACAGATACGCAGTATTTT. It codes for CASSWERGNTDTQYF.

The V call is TRBV5-6, the J call TRBJ2-3, with TRBD2 identical over 7 bases. Germline CDR1 SGHDT, CDR2 YYEEEE. CDR3 length: 14 residues. After removal of 0 bases from V and 6 bases from J, the junction contained 4 bases not matched to a gene. CDR3 in DNA: TGTGCCAGCAGCTTGGGGAGCGGGGCTGATACGCAGTATTTT. The encoded protein is CASSLGSGADTQYF.

The chain carries TRBV5-5 and TRBJ1-4; D might be TRBD1 (6 bases). There are 15 residues in the CDR3. The V gene's germline CDR1 is SGHKS and CDR2 YYEKEE (reference sequence). Trimming cost V 4 bases and J 7 bases, with 17 bases left between them. The CDR3 loop reads CASSPRGMMGEKLFF. The CDR3 DNA is TGTGCCAGCAGCCCGAGGGGGATGATGGGTGAAAAACTGTTTTTT.

This sequence joins TRBV5-1 and TRBJ1-6; a possible D gene is TRBD1 (5 bases). Per the germline V gene, CDR1 is SGHRS and CDR2 is YFSETQ. With 0 bases removed from V and 6 bases from J, the gap between germline ends came to 10 bases. CDR3 length: 15 residues. The CDR3 region has the DNA TGCGCCAGCAGCTTGGAGGGGAACGGTAATTCACCCCTCCACTTT. It encodes CASSLEGNGNSPLHF. The full variable domain, with the rest looked up from reference TRBV5-1 and TRBJ1-6, is KAGVTQTPRYLIKTRGQQVTLSCSPISGHRSVSWYQQTPGQGLQFLFEYFSETQRNKGNFPGRFSGRQFSNSRSEMNVSTLELGDSALYLCASSLEGNGNSPLHFGNGTRLTVT.

The V gene is TRBV6-5, the J gene TRBJ2-5, with 7 bases fitting TRBD1. The CDR3 length is 15 residues. Germline trimming cut 6 bases from V and 2 bases from J; bases unmatched to any gene: 9. Germline loops: CDR1 MNHEY, CDR2 SVGAGI. The CDR3 DNA sequence: TGTGCCAGCAGCAGACAGGGCCCTGGGCAAGAGACCCAGTACTTC. Translating it yields CASSRQGPGQETQYF.

The V gene is TRBV3-1 (or the pseudogene TRBV3-2), the J gene TRBJ2-1; TRBD1 matches at 10 bases. This CDR3 contains 14 residues. The germline CDR1 and CDR2 sequences are LGHDT and YNNKEL (reference sequence). J lost 8 bases, V lost 4 bases, and 5 bases had no gene match. The CDR3 sequence is CASSPGQGRDEQFF. As DNA, the CDR3 is TGTGCCAGCAGCCCGGGACAGGGGAGGGATGAGCAGTTCTTC.

Only one count was recorded for this clone. The chain carries TRBV25-1 and TRBJ1-4, with D unresolved. This CDR3 has 14 residues. V dropped 4 bases and J dropped 4 bases, with 10 bases sitting between them. Germline V gene data show CDR1 as MGHDK and CDR2 as SYGVNS. CDR3: CASSAHGGNEKLFF. DNA for the CDR3: TGTGCCAGCAGTGCCCACGGCGGTAATGAAAAACTGTTTTTT.

The chain couples TRBV9 to TRBJ1-4; no definite D call. Germline lookup yields CDR1 SGDLS and CDR2 YYNGEE. The CDR3 length is 14 residues. With 3 bases removed from V and 12 bases from J, the gap between germline ends came to 18 bases. The CDR3 DNA reads TGTGCCAGCAGCGCCGTAAACAGCGGTGGAGAACTGTTTTTT. Its protein product is CASSAVNSGGELFF.

The gene calls are TRBV12-5 and TRBJ2-3; 9 positions agree with TRBD2. The CDR3 covers 14 residues. Germline V gene lookup returns CDR1 LGHNT and CDR2 FRNRAP. The ends lost 5 bases at V and 6 bases at J; junction bases unmatched: 6. CDR3 DNA sequence: TGTGCTAGTGGTCCCGGGACTAGCTCGGATACGCAGTATTTT. As protein: CASGPGTSSDTQYF.

V is TRBV5-1 and J is TRBJ2-1; TRBD2 matches 12 bases. Per germline, CDR1 SGHRS and CDR2 YFSETQ. The CDR3 is 16 amino acids. The junction had 9 bases not matched to a gene; V was cut back by 4 bases and J by 7 bases. This CDR3 reads CASSDPSGRGQNEQFF. The CDR3 nucleotides are TGCGCCAGCAGCGACCCTAGCGGGAGGGGGCAAAATGAGCAGTTCTTC.

This clone was picked up many times. Other DNA sequences in the same sample also yield this CDR3. The rearrangement uses TRBV30 and TRBJ1-5, with TRBD1 as a possible D gene (5 bases). The CDR3 has 13 residues. Trimming removed 0 bases from V and 4 bases from J, with 7 bases in between. Germline-derived CDR1 and CDR2 are GTSNPN and SVGIG (reference sequence). The CDR3 region has the DNA TGTGCCTGGAGTGTACAGGATAATCAGCCCCAGCATTTT. Amino acids: CAWSVQDNQPQHF.

The gene calls are TRBV29-1 and TRBJ2-3; possible D gene TRBD1, 6 bases. Trimming took 1 base from V and 11 from J, leaving 7 bases between them. CDR3 length equals 10 residues. In germline, CDR1 is SQVTM, CDR2 ANQGSEA. In nucleotides, the CDR3 is TGCAGCGTTGAAGTCAGGGGGCAGTATTTT. Its protein is CSVEVRGQYF.

This chain connects TRBV28 to TRBJ2-3; a possible D gene is TRBD2 (5 bases). Trimming cost V 4 bases and J 4 bases, with 12 bases left between them. The CDR3 spans 14 residues. Germline V CDR1 and CDR2: MDHEN, SYDVKM. Here the CDR3 reads CASSSSLGPDTQYF. The CDR3 DNA reads TGTGCCAGCAGTTCCTCACTAGGCCCAGATACGCAGTATTTT.

The count of this clone is one. The gene calls are TRBV4-1 and TRBJ1-2, with no clear D. Germline CDR1 reads MGHRA; CDR2 reads YSYEKL. The CDR3 is 13 residues long. Trimming left V 0 bases short and J 6 bases short, with 8 bases between. The CDR3: CASSQDRVDGYTF. The DNA of the CDR3 is TGCGCCAGCAGCCAAGATCGAGTGGATGGCTACACCTTC.

This clone has just one count. The chain recombines TRBV19 with TRBJ2-1; TRBD1 aligns across 10 bases. Per germline, CDR1 LNHDA and CDR2 SQIVND (reference sequence). The CDR3 totals 17 residues. V was pared by 1 base and J by 1 base, with 4 bases of the junction left unmatched. CDR3 bases: TGTGCCAGTAGTATAGTGGGACAGGGGTTTTCCTACAATGAGCAGTTCTTC. Translated, it gives CASSIVGQGFSYNEQFF.

V and J are TRBV7-2 and TRBJ2-2, with 9 positions matching TRBD2. CDR1 and CDR2 (germline): SGHTA, FQGNSA. V dropped 5 bases and J dropped 4; count of bases not matched to a gene: 5. This CDR3 is built from 15 residues. The CDR3 nucleotides are TGTGCCAGCAGCCTAGGACTAGCGAGCACCGGGGAGCTGTTTTTT. It yields the protein CASSLGLASTGELFF.